One and the same sample provided the 20 T cell receptor beta chains below, sequenced in a study of blood T cell repertoires in COVID-19. The assay was immunoSEQ multiplex PCR, and TCRdb's table has in-frame clones only and misses some. The repertoire holds 290,000 or so clones, with roughly 80% as singletons. Source material: PBMCs or T cells enriched from blood (not recorded which). These receptors came from a man between 40 and 49 years old who had been exposed to COVID-19.

The V call is TRBV28, the J call TRBJ1-4, with TRBD1 identical over 9 bases. J gave up 4 bases and V 2 bases, and 2 bases lay outside the gene matches. Germline V gene sequence: CDR1 MDHEN, CDR2 SYDVKM. The length of the CDR3 is 15 residues. The DNA for the CDR3 is TGTGCCAGCAGTTTAATGGGACAGGGTAATGAAAAACTGTTTTTT. Translation gives CASSLMGQGNEKLFF.

CDR3 sequence reads: CASSSSVGGTNEKLFF. CDR3 nucleotides: TGTGCCAGCAGTTCGTCGGTGGGGGGGACTAATGAAAAACTGTTTTTT. The V gene is TRBV6-5, the J gene TRBJ1-4; a possible D gene is TRBD1 (5 bases). The V end lost 4 bases, the J end lost 2 bases, and 14 bases lay between the germline ends. This CDR3 contains 16 residues. Germline V gene sequence: CDR1 MNHEY, CDR2 SVGAGI.

This chain uses TRBV27 with TRBJ2-7; D gene ambiguous. V was shortened by 2 bases and J by 1 base, with 3 bases between the two germline ends. CDR1 is MNHEY and CDR2 is SMNVEV in the germline V gene (reference sequence). The length of the CDR3 is 12 residues. The CDR3 region is CASSLPSYEQYF. In nucleotides, the CDR3 is TGTGCCAGCAGTTTACCATCCTACGAGCAGTACTTC.

The gene calls are TRBV5-6 and TRBJ2-7, with 10 bases lining up with TRBD2. V lost 1 base to trimming and J lost 0 bases; unmatched junction nucleotides: 1. The CDR3 totals 15 residues. Germline-derived CDR1 and CDR2 are SGHDT and YYEEEE. The CDR3 DNA reads TGTGCCAGCAGCTTGACTAGCGGGACCTCCTACGAGCAGTACTTC. This encodes CASSLTSGTSYEQYF. Supplemented by reference TRBV5-6 and TRBJ2-7, the full variable domain reads DAGVTQSPTHLIKTRGQQVTLRCSPKSGHDTVSWYQQALGQGPQFIFQYYEEEERQRGNFPDRFSGHQFPNYSSELNVNALLLGDSALYLCASSLTSGTSYEQYFGPGTRLTVT.

This chain links TRBV6-5 with TRBJ2-7; no firm D call. Germline CDR1 is MNHEY and CDR2 is SVGAGI. This CDR3 comprises 13 residues. V shed 7 bases and J shed 2 bases, with 12 bases lying between them. DNA for the CDR3: TGTGCCAGCACTAGAACCACTACCTACGAGCAGTACTTC. It is translated as CASTRTTTYEQYF.

V is TRBV7-2 and J is TRBJ2-7, with D tentatively TRBD2 (6 bases). From germline, CDR1 is SGHTA and CDR2 FQGNSA. The CDR3 has 15 amino acids. Between the trimmed V and J ends, which lost 1 base and 0 bases, there was a span of 10 bases. The CDR3 DNA sequence: TGTGCCAGCAGCTTAGACGCCGGGGGCTCCTACGAGCAGTACTTC. This sequence encodes CASSLDAGGSYEQYF.

This sequence joins TRBV20-1 and TRBJ1-1, with TRBD1 as a possible D gene (5 bases). The CDR3 consists of 11 residues. V was cut by 4 bases and J by 9 bases, with 12 bases left in between. Germline CDR1 is DFQATT and CDR2 is SNEGSKA (reference sequence). This CDR3 reads CSATRQRKAFF. The CDR3 DNA sequence: TGCAGTGCTACGCGACAGAGAAAAGCTTTCTTT.

This chain links TRBV3-1 (or the pseudogene TRBV3-2) with TRBJ2-7; D gene uncertain. Germline V gene data show CDR1 as LGHDT and CDR2 as YNNKEL (reference sequence). Trimming pared 3 bases from V and 2 bases from J, leaving 5 bases between. This CDR3 is 12 amino acids long. The CDR3 protein is CASSQETYEQYF. In DNA, the CDR3 is TGTGCCAGCAGCCAGGAGACCTACGAGCAGTACTTC.

The chain is built from TRBV6-5 and TRBJ2-2, with D tentatively TRBD2 (6 bases). Germline CDR1 and CDR2: MNHEY and SVGAGI. The CDR3 sequence is 14 residues long. V was trimmed by 8 bases and J by 7 bases, leaving 17 bases between them. The CDR3, as DNA: TGTGCCAGCGGAGAGGCAGGGAGGATCGGGGAGCTGTTTTTT. The encoded protein is CASGEAGRIGELFF.

The V and J genes are TRBV5-1 and TRBJ2-7, with D unclear. CDR1 is SGHRS and CDR2 is YFSETQ in the germline V gene. The V end lost 4 bases, the J end lost 7 bases, and 15 bases lay between the germline ends. This CDR3 is 13 amino acids long. For the CDR3, the DNA is TGCGCCAGCAGCACCGGAGACTTTGAGGAGCAGTACTTC. Protein: CASSTGDFEEQYF.

This chain links TRBV24-1 with TRBJ2-2; 14 nucleotides line up with TRBD2. The CDR3 consists of 16 residues. Germline lookup yields CDR1 KGHDR and CDR2 SFDVKD. J was trimmed by 6 bases and V by 6 bases; bases with no gene match: 5. The CDR3 DNA reads as TGTGCCACCAGTCCATCGGGACTAGCGGGAGCCGGGGAGCTGTTTTTT. Translation: CATSPSGLAGAGELFF.

The J gene is TRBJ2-7, the V gene TRBV12-3 or TRBV12-4, with a possible D match to TRBD1 (5 bases). The CDR3 loop spans 13 amino acids. V gave up 6 bases and J gave up 5 bases, with 14 bases separating them. The CDR3 sequence: CASRTQGGDEQYF. In DNA, the CDR3 is TGTGCCAGCAGGACCCAGGGCGGCGACGAGCAGTACTTC.

This clone appeared many times. The chain is built from TRBV1 and TRBJ2-2; TRBD2, as called in the table, went unchecked against the DNA. TRBV1 is designated a pseudogene. This CDR3 has 16 residues. This CDR3 reads CTSSQDRGSTTGELFF. CDR3 DNA sequence: TGCACCAGCAGCCAAGATCGAGGCTCTACCACCGGGGAGCTGTTTTTT.

The genes are TRBV11-2 and TRBJ2-7, with TRBD1 matching over 10 bases. CDR1 and CDR2 (germline): SGHAT, FQNNGV. J was trimmed by 5 bases and V by 5 bases; bases with no gene match: 9. This CDR3 region has 15 residues. The CDR3 DNA sequence: TGTGCCAGCAGCACCCAGGGACAGGGGTACGACGAGCAGTACTTC. Its translation: CASSTQGQGYDEQYF. The full variable domain, completed using reference TRBV11-2 and TRBJ2-7, is EAGVAQSPRYKIIEKRQSVAFWCNPISGHATLYWYQQILGQGPKLLIQFQNNGVVDDSQLPKDRFSAERLKGVDSTLKIQPAKLEDSAVYLCASSTQGQGYDEQYFGPGTRLTVT.

In its sample, this clone was seen a few times. The chain combines TRBV2 with TRBJ2-2; perhaps TRBD2 as D (5 bases). Trimming took 7 bases from V and 5 from J, leaving 17 bases between them. The V gene's germline CDR1 is SNHLY and CDR2 FYNNEI. This CDR3 region has 15 residues. CDR3 protein: CASKEASIGTGELFF. CDR3 in DNA: TGTGCCAGCAAGGAGGCTAGCATCGGGACCGGGGAGCTGTTTTTT.

V gene TRBV7-2 combines with J gene TRBJ2-5; 9 positions agree with TRBD1. From germline, CDR1 is SGHTA and CDR2 FQGNSA. There are 15 residues in the CDR3. With V trimmed by 5 bases and J by 2 bases, 6 bases remained unmatched. The CDR3 DNA follows: TGTGCCAGCAGCGTAGGACAGGGGCGGCAAGAGACCCAGTACTTC. Translated: CASSVGQGRQETQYF.

This chain connects TRBV19 to TRBJ1-5; 7 bases fit TRBD1. V dropped 5 bases and J dropped 5; count of bases not matched to a gene: 6. The CDR3 consists of 14 residues. Germline V gives CDR1 LNHDA, CDR2 SQIVND (reference sequence). The CDR3 spells CASSVQGIDQPQHF. The CDR3 coding sequence is TGTGCCAGTAGTGTACAGGGGATTGATCAGCCCCAGCATTTT.

This chain connects TRBV2 to TRBJ1-2; 7 nucleotides agree with TRBD1. V lost 4 bases to trimming and J lost 6 bases; unmatched junction nucleotides: 8. This CDR3 is 14 amino acids long. Germline CDR1 is SNHLY and CDR2 is FYNNEI. Written as DNA, the CDR3 is TGTGCCAGCAGTGTAACAGGGGCGGATAATGGCTACACCTTC. Translated: CASSVTGADNGYTF.

V and J are TRBV6-5 and TRBJ2-7, with 7 bases aligning to TRBD2. V trimming: 7 bases; J trimming: 3 bases; junction bases outside the gene matches: 9. Germline V CDR1 and CDR2: MNHEY, SVGAGI. The CDR3 consists of 14 residues. CDR3 region: CASKKAGQVYEQYF. The CDR3, as DNA: TGTGCCAGCAAAAAAGCGGGGCAGGTCTACGAGCAGTACTTC.

This rearrangement joins TRBV15 to TRBJ1-3; TRBD1 matches at 8 bases. V trimming: 6 bases; J trimming: 0 bases; junction bases outside the gene matches: 10. Germline V CDR1 and CDR2: LNHNV, YYDKDF (reference sequence). The CDR3 is 17 amino acids. CDR3 bases: TGTGCCACCAGTGGAGACAGGGGTTTGGTCTCTGGAAACACCATATATTTT. Encoded protein: CATSGDRGLVSGNTIYF.